The sample holds a few counts of the clone carrying this T cell receptor beta chain. As yet, its antigen is unknown. Germline V gene data show CDR1 as LNHDA and CDR2 as SQIVND (reference sequence). Trimming removed 7 bases at V and 8 bases at J, with 11 bases between. This CDR3 has 11 residues. Reasons for excluding patients were uncontrolled infection, other autoimmune disease, pregnancy or lactation. Amplified TCR beta CDR3 regions came from RNA transcripts. Primed by the HTBI set, a first-round RT-PCR was run on the TCR CDR3. In TCRdb, the multiplex PCR reads were re-called with MiXCR into one record per CDR3 protein. Here the sample spans about 570,000 distinct CDR3 sequences, about 45% being singletons. This specimen comes from a study of T cells in Graves' hyperthyroidism and ophthalmopathy. Findings and limits, study-wide: Ophthalmopathy was model-predicted a median about 7.1 months pre-onset.

This chain connects TRBV19 to TRBJ1-2; D perhaps matches TRBD1 (6 bases). This TCR derives from an adult woman with Graves' disease, either hyperthyroidism or ophthalmopathy (not recorded which). Sequencing input: peripheral blood or thyroid tissue (not recorded which). CDR3 bases: TGTGCCAGTAACTGGGGGCACGGCTACACCTTC. The encoded protein is CASNWGHGYTF.